These 25 T cell receptor beta chains were all obtained from the same sample, sequenced in a study of metastatic and nonmetastatic thyroid tumors. TCRdb re-analyzed the PCR reads using MiXCR. This sample has approximately 6,400 clones, with over 2.5% found just once. Thyroid surgery was preceded by no treatment in any patient. The sequenced sample was tumor tissue. The origin of the receptors is a female donor with papillary thyroid cancer or a benign thyroid nodule (not recorded which). Some clones in this sample may be carry-over from other donors' samples.

This clone was counted at least ten times. A much more abundant neighbour one base away suggests this may be a read error. The chain couples TRBV5-1 to TRBJ2-2; D is possibly TRBD2 (6 bases). This CDR3 is built from 14 residues. Germline CDR1 is SGHRS and CDR2 is YFSETQ. The CDR3 spells CASSPGDRTGELVF. The CDR3 nucleotides are TGCGCCAGCAGCCCGGGAGATCGAACCGGGGAGCTGGTTTTT. The full variable domain, in which reference TRBV5-1 and TRBJ2-2 provide the parts outside the CDR3, is KAGVTQTPRYLIKTRGQQVTLSCSPISGHRSVSWYQQTPGQGLQFLFEYFSETQRNKGNFPGRFSGRQFSNSRSEMNVSTLELGDSALYLCASSPGDRTGELVFGEGSRLTVL.

This clone was observed at least ten times. V is TRBV3-1 and J is TRBJ2-7; D call uncertain. The CDR3 has 12 residues. V gave up 1 base and J gave up 5 bases, with 6 bases separating them. The germline CDR1 and CDR2 sequences are LGHDT and YNNKEL (reference sequence). CDR3 DNA sequence: TGTGCCAGCAGCCAAGGGTGGGACGAGCAGTACTTC. This gives the protein CASSQGWDEQYF.

This clone was picked up many times. The chain uses TRBV7-9 and TRBJ2-3; 7 bases agree with TRBD1. The CDR3 length is 16 residues. Germline V gene sequence: CDR1 SEHNR, CDR2 FQNEAQ (reference sequence). Germline trimming cut 5 bases from V and 5 bases from J; bases unmatched to any gene: 13. The CDR3 DNA sequence: TGTGCCAGCAGCCGAGCTGCCGGGACAGTAGAAGATACGCAGTATTTT. As protein: CASSRAAGTVEDTQYF.

Regarding this clone: The junction shows a germline mismatch at one end, possibly a read error. The chain has TRBV3-1 and TRBJ2-7; D uncertain. Germline loops: CDR1 LGHDT, CDR2 YNNKEL (reference sequence). The CDR3 is made up of 13 amino acids. CDR3 DNA: TGTGCCAGCTCAGACTTCTTAACCTACGAGCAGTGCTTC. This translates into CASSDFLTYEQCF.

This clone was detected a few times. The chain joins TRBV6-1 to TRBJ1-1; possible D gene TRBD1, 5 bases. This CDR3 has 17 residues. Between the trimmed V and J ends, which lost 3 bases and 5 bases, there was a span of 22 bases. Per germline, CDR1 MNHNS and CDR2 SASEGT. The chain's CDR3 is CASSDRLGGGVGTEAFF. The CDR3 DNA is TGTGCCAGCAGTGATAGGTTGGGGGGTGGGGTGGGGACTGAAGCTTTCTTT.

This clone has at least ten counts. Possible read error: a much larger clone is one base away. The rearrangement uses TRBV6-1 and TRBJ2-1; TRBD2 agrees at 16 bases. CDR1 and CDR2 (germline): MNHNS, SASEGT. The CDR3 has 16 amino acids. Written as DNA, the CDR3 is TGTGCCAGCAGTCCTCTCCCGGGACTAGCGGGAGGGGAGCAGCTCTTC. This gives the protein CASSPLPGLAGGEQLF.

This clone was found a few times. The CDR3 reads CATMGAGSYEQYF. CDR3 bases: TGTGCCACGATGGGTGCGGGATCCTACGAGCAGTACTTC. The chain couples TRBV28 to TRBJ2-7; weak D call: TRBD2 (6 bases). V lost 10 bases and J lost 1, with 14 bases in between. Per the germline V gene, CDR1 is MDHEN and CDR2 is SYDVKM. The CDR3 contains 13 residues. The full variable domain, completed using reference TRBV28 and TRBJ2-7, is DVKVTQSSRYLVKRTGEKVFLECVQDMDHENMFWYRQDPGLGLRLIYFSYDVKMKEKGDIPEGYSVSREKKERFSLILESASTNQTSMYLCATMGAGSYEQYFGPGTRLTVT.

This clone is categorized as medium-sized. This chain's CDR3 is CSARARTVNYGYTF. For the CDR3, the DNA is TGCAGTGCTAGAGCCCGGACAGTCAACTATGGCTACACCTTC. The J gene is TRBJ1-2, the V gene TRBV20-1; tentative D call: TRBD1 (6 bases). Trimming left V 1 base short and J 2 bases short, with 11 bases between. Germline lookup yields CDR1 DFQATT and CDR2 SNEGSKA (reference sequence). CDR3 length equals 14 residues.

Judged by abundance, this clone is medium-sized. The chain employs TRBV5-6 and TRBJ2-7; D is unclear. CDR3 length: 14 residues. Germline CDR1 and CDR2: SGHDT and YYEEEE. Trimming took off 3 bases at V and 6 bases at J, with 16 bases between the two ends. CDR3 nucleotides: TGTGCCAGCAGCTACGACTCAGACCGCCTCGAGCAGTACTTC. Encoded protein: CASSYDSDRLEQYF.

This clone was detected a few times. Without the conserved terminal phenylalanine or tryptophan, this CDR3 likely stems from a read error. V and J are TRBV28 and TRBJ2-7, with a possible D match to TRBD2 (7 bases). In germline, CDR1 is MDHEN, CDR2 SYDVKM. CDR3 length equals 14 residues. Trimming took 6 bases from V and 7 from J, leaving 19 bases between them. As DNA, the CDR3 is TGTGCCAGCAGCCCGGACGGGGGGCATAGGGAGCAGTACCTC. Its translation: CASSPDGGHREQYL.

This clone was seen ten or more times. V and J are TRBV20-1 and TRBJ1-2, with D possibly TRBD1 on 5 matching bases. In germline, CDR1 is DFQATT, CDR2 SNEGSKA (reference sequence). Trimming removed 1 base at V and 4 bases at J, with 13 bases between. This CDR3 region has 14 residues. The CDR3 is CSARGGADGYGYTF. In nucleotides, the CDR3 is TGCAGTGCTAGAGGGGGCGCGGATGGCTATGGCTACACCTTC.

This clone is labeled medium-sized. This CDR3 is CASSLRAEYYGYTF. In nucleotides, the CDR3 is TGTGCCAGCAGCCTTCGGGCGGAATACTATGGCTACACCTTC. This chain connects TRBV5-6 to TRBJ1-2, with D unresolved. Germline loops: CDR1 SGHDT, CDR2 YYEEEE. This CDR3 region has 14 residues. The V and J ends lost 4 bases and 3 bases respectively, with 13 bases between them.

This clone is labeled medium-sized. The chain employs TRBV27 and TRBJ1-2; 7 bases match TRBD1. V lost 2 bases, J lost 4 bases, and 7 bases stayed unmatched. Germline loops: CDR1 MNHEY, CDR2 SMNVEV (reference sequence). The CDR3 spans 15 residues. The CDR3 here is CASSLSRTGVYGYTF. CDR3 nucleotides: TGTGCCAGCAGTTTAAGTAGGACAGGAGTCTATGGCTACACCTTC.

By frequency in the sample, this clone is medium-sized. This sequence joins TRBV6-1 and TRBJ1-1, with TRBD1 identical over 9 bases. Germline CDR1 MNHNS, CDR2 SASEGT. There are 14 residues in the CDR3. With V trimmed by 6 bases and J by 4 bases, 6 bases remained unmatched. The CDR3 loop reads CASRNRGRGTEAFF. CDR3 coding DNA: TGTGCCAGCAGAAACAGGGGGCGCGGCACTGAAGCTTTCTTT.

This clone was found many times. In this CDR3 the conserved last residue, phenylalanine or tryptophan, is missing, so a read error is likely. The V and J genes are TRBV18 and TRBJ2-1, with 8 bases aligning to TRBD2. This CDR3 is 16 amino acids long. With 0 bases clipped from V and 4 bases from J, the junction kept 5 bases outside the gene matches. CDR1 KGHSH and CDR2 LQKENI come from the germline V gene. The CDR3 loop reads CASSPPRTSRYNEQFV. The CDR3 DNA follows: TGTGCCAGCTCACCACCAAGGACTAGCAGGTACAATGAGCAGTTCGTC.

The sample holds many counts of this clone. The chain joins TRBV2 to TRBJ2-1; no definite D call. CDR1 SNHLY and CDR2 FYNNEI come from the germline V gene. CDR3 length: 15 amino acids. V was shortened by 2 bases and J by 5 bases, with 13 bases between the two germline ends. CDR3 protein: CASSEQDRVHNEQFF. The CDR3 DNA sequence: TGTGCCAGCAGTGAACAGGATAGGGTACACAATGAGCAGTTCTTC.

Relative to its sample, this clone is medium-sized. The CDR3 DNA is TGCGCCAGCAGTCCACCCAAACATGGACAGGGGTTGAATGGATACGAGCAGTACTTC. Its protein is CASSPPKHGQGLNGYEQYF. V and J are TRBV10-2 and TRBJ2-7; 9 bases fit TRBD1. Germline assignment: CDR1 WSHSY and CDR2 SAAADI. The CDR3 loop spans 19 amino acids. Trimming cost V 5 bases and J 4 bases; bases outside gene matches: 21.

The sample holds many counts of this clone. The chain has TRBV28 and TRBJ1-1; 7 nucleotides match TRBD1. The length of the CDR3 is 15 residues. J lost 1 base, V lost 9 bases, and 11 bases had no gene match. From germline, CDR1 is MDHEN and CDR2 SYDVKM. CDR3 protein: CASLISGQRNTEAFF. The CDR3 region has the DNA TGTGCCAGTCTGATTTCGGGACAGCGGAACACTGAAGCTTTCTTT.

This clone occurred once. This chain joins TRBV9 and TRBJ1-1; 8 bases match TRBD1. The CDR3 loop spans 16 amino acids. Per germline, CDR1 SGDLS and CDR2 YYNGEE. The J segment lost 6 bases and the V segment lost 2 bases, leaving 12 bases of the junction unmatched. CDR3 residues: CASSVRGSTGVPEAFF. The CDR3 DNA reads TGTGCCAGCAGCGTGCGGGGGTCGACAGGGGTCCCTGAAGCTTTCTTT.

This clone was observed many times. As the CDR3 is not closed by the conserved phenylalanine or tryptophan, this likely results from a read error. The rearrangement links TRBV11-1 to TRBJ2-1; D is uncertain. This CDR3 has 15 amino acids. The V end lost 7 bases, the J end lost 5 bases, and 18 bases lay between the germline ends. Per the germline V gene, CDR1 is SGHAT and CDR2 is FQDESV (reference sequence). CDR3: CASNQLGRTDNEQFV. Here the CDR3 DNA reads TGTGCCAGCAACCAGCTAGGGCGTACCGACAATGAGCAGTTCGTC.

This clone occurred many times. The junction departs from the called germline gene at one end, perhaps through a read error. This chain uses TRBV14 with TRBJ2-1; 13 bases agree with TRBD2. There are 16 residues in the CDR3. Germline CDR1 SGHDN, CDR2 FVKESK. The CDR3 reads CASSPGLAGPYNGQFF. The CDR3 DNA reads as TGTGCCAGCAGCCCGGGACTAGCGGGACCTTACAATGGGCAGTTCTTC.

The table lists this clone with many counts. The V call is TRBV18, the J call TRBJ2-5, with D possibly called TRBD1 or TRBD2 (5 bases each). Germline CDR1 and CDR2: KGHSH and LQKENI. With 2 bases removed from V and 2 bases from J, the gap between germline ends came to 12 bases. The CDR3 spans 15 residues. This CDR3 reads CASSPFGTEQETQYF. The CDR3 DNA is TGTGCCAGCTCACCATTCGGGACGGAACAAGAGACCCAGTACTTC.

This clone counts as medium-sized. This chain connects TRBV20-1 to TRBJ2-1, with 14 positions matching TRBD2. The CDR3 runs 16 residues. Unmatched junction bases numbered 5, after V lost 5 bases and J lost 2 bases. Germline V gene sequence: CDR1 DFQATT, CDR2 SNEGSKA (reference sequence). The CDR3 loop is CSAGLAGGTAYNEQFF. The CDR3 DNA reads as TGCAGTGCTGGACTAGCGGGAGGTACAGCCTACAATGAGCAGTTCTTC.

This clone came up many times. The rearrangement uses TRBV6-1 and TRBJ1-1; D is uncertain. CDR1 is MNHNS and CDR2 is SASEGT in the germline V gene. The V end lost 6 bases, the J end lost 6 bases, and 17 bases lay between the germline ends. The CDR3 length is 14 residues. CDR3 protein: CASSKPAARAEAFF. The CDR3 DNA follows: TGTGCCAGCAGCAAACCGGCCGCTCGGGCTGAAGCTTTCTTT.

By share of the sample, this clone is medium-sized. The chain links TRBV12-3 or TRBV12-4 to TRBJ1-2; D is uncertain. Trimming removed 5 bases from V and 2 bases from J, with 9 bases in between. The CDR3 spans 13 residues. CDR3: CASSLDGNYGYTF. The CDR3 bases are TGTGCCAGCAGTCTGGACGGCAACTATGGCTACACCTTC.